The 29 T cell receptor beta chains given below trace back to one sample, sequenced in a study of blood T cell repertoires in COVID-19. The protocol was immunoSEQ multiplex PCR, while the TCRdb copy is restricted to in-frame clones and leaves out a portion. The sample lists tens of thousands of clones; over 85% were seen once. Sequences were obtained from peripheral blood. These receptors all stem from a human donor in a cohort sampled during active COVID-19.

The rearrangement links TRBV6-6 to TRBJ1-1, with D hard to call. The V end was cut by 0 bases, the J end by 11 bases, with 22 bases between. Germline CDR1 and CDR2: MNHNY and SVGAGI (reference sequence). CDR3 length equals 16 residues. CDR3 in DNA: TGTGCCAGCAGTTACTCCTTAGCCCCGACCACCCTGCAGGCTTTCTTT. This encodes CASSYSLAPTTLQAFF.

This clone was detected once. DNA of the CDR3: TGTGCCAGCAGCCAAGATCTTTCACCGGGATACCCGGCGGGTGAGCAGTTCTTC. Translation: CASSQDLSPGYPAGEQFF. The chain carries TRBV3-1 (or the pseudogene TRBV3-2) and TRBJ2-1; possible D gene TRBD2, 5 bases. V shed 0 bases and J shed 9 bases, with 24 bases lying between them. The length of the CDR3 is 18 residues. Germline V gene lookup returns CDR1 LGHDT and CDR2 YNNKEL (reference sequence).

This clone was detected only once. Germline and junction disagree at one end, which may indicate a read error. The chain has TRBV27 and TRBJ2-1; 7 bases align to TRBD2. From germline, CDR1 is MNHEY and CDR2 SMNVEV (reference sequence). This CDR3 is built from 13 residues. DNA of the CDR3: TGTGCCAGCAGTTTATGGGATGGGGGGGGTAGGATCTTC. Its translation: CASSLWDGGGRIF.

The CDR3 loop is CASSPRTVSGNTIYF. CDR3 in DNA: TGTGCCAGCTCACCTCGGACAGTCTCTGGAAACACCATATATTTT. The genes are TRBV18 and TRBJ1-3; D perhaps matches TRBD1 (6 bases). CDR3 length equals 15 residues. Germline V gene data show CDR1 as KGHSH and CDR2 as LQKENI. Trimming removed 3 bases at V and 0 bases at J, with 9 bases between.

J is TRBJ1-3 and V is TRBV28, with no clear D. V was trimmed by 3 bases and J by 7 bases, leaving 13 bases between them. CDR3 length: 14 amino acids. Germline V CDR1 and CDR2: MDHEN, SYDVKM. The CDR3 DNA is TGTGCCAGCAGTTTGTTCAGGCAGGTGAACACCATATATTTT. Translated, it gives CASSLFRQVNTIYF.

The V gene is TRBV4-1, the J gene TRBJ2-7, with D perhaps matching TRBD1 (7 bases). Trimming shortened V by 1 base and J by 2 bases, and 21 bases separated the two germline ends. The CDR3 covers 18 residues. Germline loops: CDR1 MGHRA, CDR2 YSYEKL. CDR3 coding DNA: TGCGCCAGCAGCCAAGGCCCTGGGGGAGGACAGGCGACCTACGAGCAGTACTTC. Residues: CASSQGPGGGQATYEQYF.

V usage is TRBV29-1 and J usage is TRBJ2-1; possibly TRBD1 for D (6 bases). The germline CDR1 and CDR2 sequences are SQVTM and ANQGSEA. V lost 6 bases and J 6 bases, leaving 9 bases between the germline ends. The CDR3 length is 11 residues. Written as DNA, the CDR3 is TGCAGCGTGGCAGGGGTCAATGAGCAGTTCTTC. Its translation is CSVAGVNEQFF.

The chain joins TRBV4-1 to TRBJ2-7; 10 nucleotides match TRBD1. This CDR3 has 16 residues. Losses at the gene ends were 1 base for V and 4 bases for J; bases not matched to a gene: 7. Germline-derived CDR1 and CDR2 are MGHRA and YSYEKL. In DNA, the CDR3 is TGCGCCAGCAGCCAAGCACCGGGACAGGGGTTATACGAGCAGTACTTC. Protein product: CASSQAPGQGLYEQYF.

The CDR3 DNA sequence: TGTGCCAGCAGTACACAGGGGACTGAAGCTTTCTTT. Translating gives CASSTQGTEAFF. This rearrangement joins TRBV2 to TRBJ1-1; the match to TRBD1 covers 7 bases. Germline V gene sequence: CDR1 SNHLY, CDR2 FYNNEI. This CDR3 contains 12 residues. J was trimmed by 5 bases and V by 5 bases; bases with no gene match: 2.

A word on this clone: The junction departs from the called germline gene at one end, perhaps through a read error. This chain uses TRBV7-7 with TRBJ2-1; 14 positions agree with TRBD2. Germline lookup yields CDR1 SSHAT and CDR2 FNYEAQ (reference sequence). CDR3 length equals 17 residues. CDR3 DNA sequence: TGTGCTAGCAGCTTCGGGACTAGCGGGAGTTCCTACAATGAGCAGTTCTTC. Its translation is CASSFGTSGSSYNEQFF.

The V gene is TRBV4-1, the J gene TRBJ2-1; D perhaps matches TRBD2 (6 bases). The CDR3 spans 16 residues. V was cut by 4 bases and J by 1 base, with 14 bases left in between. Germline V gives CDR1 MGHRA, CDR2 YSYEKL. For the CDR3, the DNA is TGCGCCAGCAGCCCCCCGTTGCGGGGTTCCTACAATGAGCAGTTCTTC. Amino acids: CASSPPLRGSYNEQFF.

This chain's CDR3 is CASSPGQTQNSPLHF. In nucleotides, the CDR3 is TGTGCCAGCTCACCGGGACAGACACAGAATTCACCCCTCCACTTT. The genes are TRBV18 and TRBJ1-6; 7 nucleotides match TRBD1. J gave up 7 bases and V 3 bases, and 6 bases lay outside the gene matches. The germline gives CDR1 KGHSH, CDR2 LQKENI. This CDR3 is 15 amino acids long.

The chain joins TRBV27 to TRBJ2-1, with a possible D match to TRBD2 (5 bases). Between the trimmed V and J ends, which lost 0 bases and 3 bases, there was a span of 12 bases. CDR1 MNHEY and CDR2 SMNVEV come from the germline V gene (reference sequence). The CDR3 spans 16 residues. In DNA, the CDR3 is TGTGCCAGCAGTTTATCCTGGGGTGGAGGCTACAATGAGCAGTTCTTC. This encodes CASSLSWGGGYNEQFF.

V gene TRBV2 combines with J gene TRBJ2-6; 7 bases line up with TRBD1. Germline V gene sequence: CDR1 SNHLY, CDR2 FYNNEI. CDR3 size: 15 residues. The CDR3 sequence: CSATGASSGANVLTF. CDR3 in DNA: TGTTCAGCTACAGGGGCCTCCTCTGGGGCCAACGTCCTGACTTTC.

This sequence joins TRBV7-9 and TRBJ2-7; 14 bases line up with TRBD2. This CDR3 contains 15 residues. V lost 0 bases to trimming and J lost 7 bases; unmatched junction nucleotides: 2. Germline V CDR1 and CDR2: SEHNR, FQNEAQ (reference sequence). The CDR3 is CASSLAGTSGGEQYF. In nucleotides, the CDR3 is TGTGCCAGCAGCTTAGCCGGGACTAGCGGGGGAGAGCAGTACTTC.

The chain links TRBV5-1 to TRBJ2-3, with 8 nucleotides matching TRBD2. The CDR3 spans 15 residues. The V and J ends lost 5 bases and 0 bases, in that order; junction bases with no gene match: 5. Germline CDR1 SGHRS, CDR2 YFSETQ. The CDR3 region is CASSLGGASTDTQYF. The CDR3 DNA reads as TGCGCCAGCAGTCTCGGGGGGGCAAGCACAGATACGCAGTATTTT.

Written as DNA, the CDR3 is TGTGCCAGCAGGGGGGCCTTTTTCAGCTTGGAGCAGTTCTTC. Translated: CASRGAFFSLEQFF. The rearrangement joins TRBV28 to TRBJ2-1; TRBD1 is a possible D gene (6 bases). This CDR3 region has 14 residues. In germline, CDR1 is MDHEN, CDR2 SYDVKM. V shed 6 bases and J shed 10 bases, with 19 bases lying between them. The variable domain in full, completed from reference TRBV28 and TRBJ2-1, reads DVKVTQSSRYLVKRTGEKVFLECVQDMDHENMFWYRQDPGLGLRLIYFSYDVKMKEKGDIPEGYSVSREKKERFSLILESASTNQTSMYLCASRGAFFSLEQFFGPGTRLTVL.

This chain joins TRBV7-9 and TRBJ2-1; 12 nucleotides agree with TRBD2. The CDR3 runs to 15 residues. The V and J ends lost 5 bases and 8 bases, in that order; junction bases with no gene match: 7. CDR1 and CDR2 from the germline V gene are SEHNR and FQNEAQ (reference sequence). The CDR3, as DNA: TGTGCCAGCAGCCTCCCTAGCGGGAGGGCCCATGAGCAGTTCTTC. Protein product: CASSLPSGRAHEQFF.

This clone was observed once. V is TRBV4-1 and J is TRBJ1-3; TRBD1 might be the D (5 bases). The CDR3 is made up of 16 amino acids. CDR1 MGHRA and CDR2 YSYEKL come from the germline V gene. Trimming cost V 0 bases and J 0 bases, with 9 bases left between them. The CDR3 region is CASSQEVGGSGNTIYF. CDR3 coding DNA: TGCGCCAGCAGCCAAGAGGTCGGGGGCTCTGGAAACACCATATATTTT.

The chain combines TRBV5-1 with TRBJ2-2; D unclear. There are 15 residues in the CDR3. Between the trimmed V and J ends, which lost 4 bases and 0 bases, there was a span of 10 bases. Per germline, CDR1 SGHRS and CDR2 YFSETQ. As DNA, the CDR3 is TGCGCCAGCAGCCGGTCAAACCCGAACACCGGGGAGCTGTTTTTT. Residues: CASSRSNPNTGELFF.

The V and J genes are TRBV28 and TRBJ1-5, with D hard to call. Germline V CDR1 and CDR2: MDHEN, SYDVKM. Trimming shortened V by 8 bases and J by 5 bases, and 16 bases separated the two germline ends. The CDR3 runs 14 residues. The CDR3 nucleotides are TGTGCCAGCGCCCGAGCGGGGTCGCATCAGCCCCAGCATTTT. Residues: CASARAGSHQPQHF.

This sequence joins TRBV4-2 and TRBJ2-7; TRBD2 might be the D (6 bases). This CDR3 has 15 amino acids. Trimming stripped 0 bases from V and 3 bases from J, with 12 bases between. Germline CDR1 LGHNA, CDR2 YNFKEQ. This CDR3 is CASSQDSGQYYEQYF. The CDR3 bases are TGTGCCAGCAGCCAAGATAGCGGACAATACTACGAGCAGTACTTC.

The chain uses TRBV3-1 (or the pseudogene TRBV3-2) and TRBJ2-1; D perhaps matches TRBD1 (6 bases). V was shortened by 3 bases and J by 7 bases, with 10 bases between the two germline ends. The CDR3 is made up of 13 amino acids. Per germline, CDR1 LGHDT and CDR2 YNNKEL (reference sequence). The CDR3 protein is CASSQLQGNEQFF. The CDR3 DNA reads as TGTGCCAGCAGCCAGCTACAGGGAAATGAGCAGTTCTTC.

V usage is TRBV21-1 and J usage is TRBJ2-1; the table assigns TRBD2, which was not confirmed against the DNA. TRBV21-1 counts as a pseudogene. The CDR3 has 19 residues. The CDR3 protein is CASSKERRPTSGGINEQFF. As DNA, the CDR3 is TGTGCCAGCAGCAAAGAAAGACGGCCGACTAGCGGGGGTATAAATGAGCAGTTCTTC.

The CDR3 nucleotides read TGTGCCATCAGTGATACTAGCGGGAGGGGTAGCACCGGGGAGCTGTTTTTT. Amino acids: CAISDTSGRGSTGELFF. The chain joins TRBV10-3 to TRBJ2-2; 13 positions agree with TRBD2. In germline, CDR1 is ENHRY, CDR2 SYGVKD. CDR3 length: 17 amino acids. The V and J ends lost 3 bases and 4 bases, in that order; junction bases with no gene match: 5.

The V and J genes are TRBV6-5 and TRBJ1-4; D unclear. From germline, CDR1 is MNHEY and CDR2 SVGAGI. V shed 0 bases and J shed 8 bases, with 10 bases lying between them. The length of the CDR3 is 14 residues. CDR3 protein: CASSYSAQLEKLFF. CDR3 nucleotide sequence: TGTGCCAGCAGTTACTCGGCCCAATTAGAAAAACTGTTTTTT.

V and J are TRBV7-6 and TRBJ1-1; TRBD1 might be the D (5 bases). Deletions cut 5 bases from V and 3 bases from J, with 16 bases between. The CDR3 contains 15 residues. From germline, CDR1 is SGHVS and CDR2 FNYEAQ. The DNA for the CDR3 is TGTGCCAGCAGCGACACTTCAGGGAGGGACACTGAAGCTTTCTTT. Translating gives CASSDTSGRDTEAFF.

This clone was counted a single time. J is TRBJ1-1 and V is TRBV19; 8 positions agree with TRBD1. The V segment lost 2 bases and the J segment 3 bases; nucleotides outside the gene matches: 8. Per germline, CDR1 LNHDA and CDR2 SQIVND (reference sequence). The CDR3 length is 16 residues. This chain's CDR3 is CASSIRKDRADTEAFF. For the CDR3, the DNA is TGTGCCAGTAGTATAAGGAAGGACAGGGCAGACACTGAAGCTTTCTTT.

The gene calls are TRBV11-2 and TRBJ1-6; TRBD1 is a possible D gene (6 bases). CDR1 is SGHAT, CDR2 FQNNGV, per germline. V lost 4 bases to trimming and J lost 10 bases, with 8 bases between them. The CDR3 is 12 amino acids. The CDR3 sequence: CASSSRGSPLHF. As DNA, the CDR3 is TGTGCCAGCAGCTCGAGGGGGTCACCCCTCCACTTT.